The 2 T cell receptor beta chains in this list originate from one sample, sequenced in a study of T cells after yellow fever vaccination. TCRdb reprocessed the 5' RACE reads via MiXCR and lists one record per CDR3 protein. The table lists about 57,000 distinct CDR3 sequences, approximately 7% of them singletons. Material: CD8+ T cells sorted from PBMCs, obtained 15 days after the yellow fever booster vaccination. The receptors derive from a man under 40 who received the YFV17D yellow fever vaccine.

This clonotype was seen repeatedly, ten times or more. The gene calls are TRBV6-1 and TRBJ2-2, with TRBD2 matching over 7 bases. V shed 8 bases and J 4 bases; nucleotides not matched to a gene: 7. The CDR3 runs 14 residues. The germline CDR1 and CDR2 sequences are MNHNS and SASEGT. The CDR3 is CASGGGFVTGELFF. In DNA, the CDR3 is TGTGCCAGCGGGGGGGGTTTTGTCACCGGGGAGCTGTTTTTT.

This clonotype was counted at least ten times. The genes are TRBV6-5 and TRBJ2-1; 13 bases align to TRBD2. This CDR3 is built from 15 residues. J gave up 5 bases and V 6 bases, and 4 bases lay outside the gene matches. Germline assignment: CDR1 MNHEY and CDR2 SVGAGI. CDR3 sequence: CASSLGTSGNNEQFF. The CDR3 DNA follows: TGTGCCAGCAGCCTCGGGACTAGCGGGAACAATGAGCAGTTCTTC.